A single sample gave rise to the 7 T cell receptor beta chains below, sequenced in a study of post-analysis software for immune sequencing data. TCR beta cDNA libraries had unique molecular identifiers. TCRdb used MiXCR to reprocess the PCR reads, holding one entry per CDR3 protein. Altogether about 460,000 distinct CDR3 sequences are present, 40% to 55% being singletons, with the ten largest covering 12%. Study-wide points: In patients, TRBV5-6, TRBV5-1 and TRBV20-1 belonged to five or six TRBV segments found more frequently than in controls.

The antigens for these receptors are not known. The specimen was blood. The origin of the receptors is a girl aged 5-17 years with multiple sclerosis.

The CDR3 nucleotides read TGTGCCAGCAGCCTACTAGCCAGCGCAGATACGCAGTATTTT. Its protein product is CASSLLASADTQYF. This chain links TRBV27 with TRBJ2-3, with D possibly TRBD2 on 6 matching bases. Trimming removed 6 bases from V and 4 bases from J, with 14 bases in between. CDR1 and CDR2 from the germline V gene are MNHEY and SMNVEV (reference sequence). There are 14 residues in the CDR3.

This clonotype occurred a few times. The chain links TRBV20-1 to TRBJ2-2; D perhaps matches TRBD1 (6 bases). CDR3 size: 14 residues. Trimming took 3 bases from V and 5 from J, leaving 13 bases between them. Germline CDR1 and CDR2: DFQATT and SNEGSKA (reference sequence). The CDR3 sequence: CSARGRGETGELFF. The CDR3, as DNA: TGCAGTGCTAGGGGCAGGGGTGAAACCGGGGAGCTGTTTTTT.

This clonotype was seen only a few times. CDR3: CSVEMGAGTHEQYF. The CDR3 nucleotides are TGCAGCGTTGAGATGGGGGCGGGGACCCACGAGCAGTACTTC. The chain recombines TRBV29-1 with TRBJ2-7; the D gene could be TRBD1 or TRBD2 (6 bases each). The CDR3 contains 14 residues. Per germline, CDR1 SQVTM and CDR2 ANQGSEA. Trimming took 3 bases from V and 5 from J, leaving 17 bases between them.

J is TRBJ2-5 and V is TRBV6-1, with TRBD1 matching over 11 bases. The J call may be in error: the DNA end matches TRBJ2-7 better. This CDR3 has 17 residues. The germline V gene encodes CDR1 MNHNS and CDR2 SASEGT. The CDR3 DNA is TGTGCCAGCGGGAACCCCCTAGGACAGGGGGCCTTCTACGAGCAGTACTTC. Translated: CASGNPLGQGAFYEQYF.

This clonotype appeared a few times. This chain uses TRBV20-1 with TRBJ2-7, with 8 positions matching TRBD1. CDR3 size: 14 residues. V lost 4 bases to trimming and J lost 0 bases; unmatched junction nucleotides: 5. Germline assignment: CDR1 DFQATT and CDR2 SNEGSKA (reference sequence). This CDR3 reads CSANRQGSSYEQYF. The CDR3 region has the DNA TGCAGTGCTAACCGACAGGGGAGCTCCTACGAGCAGTACTTC.

This chain links TRBV4-1 with TRBJ1-5; no firm D call. Trimming cost V 4 bases and J 3 bases, with 13 bases left between them. Germline CDR1 is MGHRA and CDR2 is YSYEKL. The CDR3 loop spans 15 amino acids. Written as DNA, the CDR3 is TGCGCCAGCAGCCCCACTCGGGCTGTCAATCAGCCCCAGCATTTT. Protein: CASSPTRAVNQPQHF.

This rearrangement joins TRBV28 to TRBJ2-5, with 7 bases fitting TRBD1. This CDR3 contains 13 residues. Germline values: CDR1 MDHEN, CDR2 SYDVKM. J gave up 6 bases and V 4 bases, and 5 bases lay outside the gene matches. The CDR3 sequence: CASSSQGIQTQYF. The CDR3 DNA reads as TGTGCCAGCAGTTCACAGGGGATACAGACCCAGTACTTC.